This T cell receptor (beta chain) appears in the sequencing data of a study of T cell responses to AZD1222 COVID-19 vaccine. The table came from immunoSEQ multiplex PCR; TCRdb's copy has only in-frame clones and leaves some out. The repertoire holds some 200,000 clones, with just over 90% as singletons. CDR1 and CDR2 from the germline V gene are SGHTS and YDEGEE. The trim removed 4 bases at V and 2 bases at J, leaving 8 bases unmatched. The CDR3 is made up of 18 amino acids. The TCR was taken from an adult in good health. The sample consisted of peripheral blood, taken on day 0 of AZD1222 vaccination. The chain couples TRBV5-8 to TRBJ2-1; 14 nucleotides align to TRBD2. Here the CDR3 reads CASSGGLAGDPTYNEQFF. The CDR3 DNA reads TGTGCCAGCAGCGGGGGACTAGCGGGGGACCCTACCTACAATGAGCAGTTCTTC.